The text below deals with one T cell receptor (beta chain). The target antigen is unknown. The table came from immunoSEQ multiplex PCR; TCRdb's copy has only in-frame clones and leaves some out. This sample has some 74,000 clones, with around 85% found just once. The data originate from a study of OX40 agonist ivuxolimab in advanced cancers. Study outcomes and limitations: There were also nonresponders showing low normalized T-cell clonal expansion.

V was cut by 3 bases and J by 0 bases, with 13 bases left in between. The CDR3 covers 15 residues. The germline V gene encodes CDR1 SGDLS and CDR2 YYNGEE. The receptor's source is an adult with an advanced solid tumor such as melanoma, head and neck, liver or kidney cancer. The chain combines TRBV9 with TRBJ2-7; D possibly corresponds to TRBD2 (6 bases). The source material was CD4+ or CD8+ T cells sorted from blood, sampled in a trial of the OX40 agonist ivuxolimab. The CDR3, as DNA: TGTGCCAGCAGCGGTAGCGGACTATTCTCCTACGAGCAGTACTTC. Translation: CASSGSGLFSYEQYF.